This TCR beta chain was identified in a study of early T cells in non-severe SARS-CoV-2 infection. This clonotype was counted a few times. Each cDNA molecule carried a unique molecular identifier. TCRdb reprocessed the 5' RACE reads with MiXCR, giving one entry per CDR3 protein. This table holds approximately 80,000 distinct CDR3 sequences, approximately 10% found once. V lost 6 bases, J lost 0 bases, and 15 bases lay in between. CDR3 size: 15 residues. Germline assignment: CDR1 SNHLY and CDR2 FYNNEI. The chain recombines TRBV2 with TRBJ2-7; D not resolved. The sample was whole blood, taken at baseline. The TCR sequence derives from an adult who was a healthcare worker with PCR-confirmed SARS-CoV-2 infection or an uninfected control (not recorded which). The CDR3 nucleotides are TGTGCCAGCAGCGCCCCCCAGTTTAACTCCTACGAGCAGTACTTC. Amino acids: CASSAPQFNSYEQYF.